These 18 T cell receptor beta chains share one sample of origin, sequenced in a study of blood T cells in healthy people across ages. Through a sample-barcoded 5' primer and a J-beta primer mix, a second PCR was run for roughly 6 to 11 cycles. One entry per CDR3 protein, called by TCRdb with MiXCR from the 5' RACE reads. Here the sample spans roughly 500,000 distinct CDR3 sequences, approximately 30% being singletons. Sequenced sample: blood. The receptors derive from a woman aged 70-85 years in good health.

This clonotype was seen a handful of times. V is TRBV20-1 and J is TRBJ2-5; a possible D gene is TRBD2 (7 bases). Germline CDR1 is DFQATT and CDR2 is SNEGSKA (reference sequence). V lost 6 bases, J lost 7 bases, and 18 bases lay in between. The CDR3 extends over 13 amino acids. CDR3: CSAGGQPGGTQYF. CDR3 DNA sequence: TGCAGTGCAGGCGGACAGCCGGGGGGGACCCAGTACTTC.

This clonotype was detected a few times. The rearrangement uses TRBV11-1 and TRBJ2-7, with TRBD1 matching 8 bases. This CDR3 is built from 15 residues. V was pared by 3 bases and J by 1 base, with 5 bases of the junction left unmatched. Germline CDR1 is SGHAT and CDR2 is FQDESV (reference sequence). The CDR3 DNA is TGTGCCAGCAGCTTCGCGGGACAGGCATCCTACGAGCAGTACTTC. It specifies CASSFAGQASYEQYF.

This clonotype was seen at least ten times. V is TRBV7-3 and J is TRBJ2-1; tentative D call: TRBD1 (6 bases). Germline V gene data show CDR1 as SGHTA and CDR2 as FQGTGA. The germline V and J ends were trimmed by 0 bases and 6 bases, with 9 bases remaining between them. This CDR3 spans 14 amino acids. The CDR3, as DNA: TGTGCCAGCAGCTTAACACAGGGATCCAATGAGCAGTTCTTC. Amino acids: CASSLTQGSNEQFF. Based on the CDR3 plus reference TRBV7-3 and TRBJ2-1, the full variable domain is GAGVSQTPSNKVTEKGKYVELRCDPISGHTALYWYRQSLGQGPEFLIYFQGTGAADDSGLPNDRFFAVRPEGSVSTLKIQRTERGDSAVYLCASSLTQGSNEQFFGPGTRLTVL.

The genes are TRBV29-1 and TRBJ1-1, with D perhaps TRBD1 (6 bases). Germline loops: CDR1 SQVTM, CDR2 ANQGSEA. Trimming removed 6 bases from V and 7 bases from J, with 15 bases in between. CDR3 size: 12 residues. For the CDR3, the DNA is TGCAGCGTGCTACAGGGAAGGGGTGAAGCTTTCTTT. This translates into CSVLQGRGEAFF.

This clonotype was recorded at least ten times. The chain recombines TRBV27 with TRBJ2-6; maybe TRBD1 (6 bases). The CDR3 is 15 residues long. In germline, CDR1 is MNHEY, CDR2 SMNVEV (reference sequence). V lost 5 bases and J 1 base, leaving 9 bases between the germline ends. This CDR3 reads CASSTTGSGANVLTF. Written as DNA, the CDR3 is TGTGCCAGCAGTACTACAGGGTCTGGGGCCAACGTCCTGACTTTC.

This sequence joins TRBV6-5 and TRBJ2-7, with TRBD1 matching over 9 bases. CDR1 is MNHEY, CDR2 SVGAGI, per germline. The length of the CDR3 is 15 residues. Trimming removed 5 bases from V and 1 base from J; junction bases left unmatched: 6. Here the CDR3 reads CASSHGQGHSYEQYF. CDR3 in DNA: TGTGCCAGCAGTCACGGACAGGGGCATTCCTACGAGCAGTACTTC.

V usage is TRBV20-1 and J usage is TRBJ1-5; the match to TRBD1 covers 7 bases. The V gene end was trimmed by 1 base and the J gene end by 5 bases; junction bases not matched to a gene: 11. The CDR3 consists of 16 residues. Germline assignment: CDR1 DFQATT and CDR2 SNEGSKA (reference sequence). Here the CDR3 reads CSARGSGRGFDQPQHF. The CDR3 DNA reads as TGCAGTGCTAGAGGGTCGGGCAGGGGGTTTGATCAGCCCCAGCATTTT.

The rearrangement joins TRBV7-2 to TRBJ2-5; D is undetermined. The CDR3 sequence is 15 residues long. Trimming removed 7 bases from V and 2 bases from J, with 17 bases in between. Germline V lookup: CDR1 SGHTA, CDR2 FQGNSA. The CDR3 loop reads CASTIDGLRQETQYF. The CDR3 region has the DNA TGTGCCAGCACTATCGATGGCCTACGACAAGAGACCCAGTACTTC. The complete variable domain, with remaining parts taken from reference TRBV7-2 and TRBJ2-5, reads GAGVSQSPSNKVTEKGKDVELRCDPISGHTALYWYRQSLGQGLEFLIYFQGNSAPDKSGLPSDRFSAERTGGSVSTLTIQRTQQEDSAVYLCASTIDGLRQETQYFGPGTRLLVL.

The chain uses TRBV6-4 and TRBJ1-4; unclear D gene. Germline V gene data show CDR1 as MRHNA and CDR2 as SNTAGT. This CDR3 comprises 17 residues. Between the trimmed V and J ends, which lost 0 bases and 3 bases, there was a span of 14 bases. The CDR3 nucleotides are TGTGCCAGCAGTGACTCGGCTCGGGAACGGGCTAATGAAAAACTGTTTTTT. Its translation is CASSDSARERANEKLFF.

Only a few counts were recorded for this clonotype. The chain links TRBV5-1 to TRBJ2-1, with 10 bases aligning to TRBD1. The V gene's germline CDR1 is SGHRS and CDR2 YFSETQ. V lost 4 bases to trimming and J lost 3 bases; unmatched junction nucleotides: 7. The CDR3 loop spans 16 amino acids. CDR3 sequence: CASSPFGTGVYNEQFF. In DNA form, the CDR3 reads TGCGCCAGCAGCCCTTTCGGGACAGGGGTCTACAATGAGCAGTTCTTC. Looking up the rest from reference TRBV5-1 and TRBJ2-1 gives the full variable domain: KAGVTQTPRYLIKTRGQQVTLSCSPISGHRSVSWYQQTPGQGLQFLFEYFSETQRNKGNFPGRFSGRQFSNSRSEMNVSTLELGDSALYLCASSPFGTGVYNEQFFGPGTRLTVL.

The CDR3 DNA is TGTGCCAGCCGACGGGACAGGGGACTTCTATCAACTAATGAAAAACTGTTTTTT. This gives the protein CASRRDRGLLSTNEKLFF. This chain connects TRBV27 to TRBJ1-4; 10 bases agree with TRBD1. This CDR3 has 18 amino acids. Per the germline V gene, CDR1 is MNHEY and CDR2 is SMNVEV (reference sequence). V shed 8 bases, J shed 0 bases, and the junction held 12 bases outside the gene matches.

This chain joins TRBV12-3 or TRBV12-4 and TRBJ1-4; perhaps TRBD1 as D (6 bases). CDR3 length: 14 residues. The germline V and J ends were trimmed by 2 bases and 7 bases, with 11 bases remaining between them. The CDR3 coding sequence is TGTGCCAGCAGTTTACAGGGGAAGGCTGAAAAACTGTTTTTT. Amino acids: CASSLQGKAEKLFF.

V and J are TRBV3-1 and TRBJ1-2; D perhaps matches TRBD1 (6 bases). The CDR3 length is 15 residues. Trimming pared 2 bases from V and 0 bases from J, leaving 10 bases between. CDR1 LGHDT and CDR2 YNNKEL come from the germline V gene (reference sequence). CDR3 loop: CASSQLGHPNYGYTF. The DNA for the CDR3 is TGTGCCAGCAGCCAACTGGGACACCCTAACTATGGCTACACCTTC.

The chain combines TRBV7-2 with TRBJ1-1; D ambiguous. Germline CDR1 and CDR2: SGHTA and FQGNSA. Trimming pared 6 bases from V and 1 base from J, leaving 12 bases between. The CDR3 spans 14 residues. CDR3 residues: CASRLGGENTEAFF. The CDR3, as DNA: TGTGCCAGCAGGTTGGGTGGGGAGAACACTGAAGCTTTCTTT. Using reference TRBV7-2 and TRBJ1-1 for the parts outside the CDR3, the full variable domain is GAGVSQSPSNKVTEKGKDVELRCDPISGHTALYWYRQSLGQGLEFLIYFQGNSAPDKSGLPSDRFSAERTGGSVSTLTIQRTQQEDSAVYLCASRLGGENTEAFFGQGTRLTVV.

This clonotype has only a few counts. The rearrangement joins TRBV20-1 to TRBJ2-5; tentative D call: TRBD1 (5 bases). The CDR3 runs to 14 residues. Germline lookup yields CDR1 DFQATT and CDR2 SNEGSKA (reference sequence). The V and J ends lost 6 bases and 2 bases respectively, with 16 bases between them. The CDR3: CSASQGLRQETQYF. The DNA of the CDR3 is TGCAGTGCGAGCCAGGGCCTTAGGCAAGAGACCCAGTACTTC.

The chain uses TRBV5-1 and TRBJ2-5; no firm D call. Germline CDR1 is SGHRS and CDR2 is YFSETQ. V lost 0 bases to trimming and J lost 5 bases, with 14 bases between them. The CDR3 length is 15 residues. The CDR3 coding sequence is TGCGCCAGCAGCTTGGGGAGCTTGGCCGGGGAGACCCAGTACTTC. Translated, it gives CASSLGSLAGETQYF.

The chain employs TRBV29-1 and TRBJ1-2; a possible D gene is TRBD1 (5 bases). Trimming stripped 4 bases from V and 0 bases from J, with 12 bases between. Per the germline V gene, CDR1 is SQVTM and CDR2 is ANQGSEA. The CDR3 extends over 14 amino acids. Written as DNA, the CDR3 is TGCAGCGTTGTTCAGGGAATAGCTAACTATGGCTACACCTTC. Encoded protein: CSVVQGIANYGYTF.

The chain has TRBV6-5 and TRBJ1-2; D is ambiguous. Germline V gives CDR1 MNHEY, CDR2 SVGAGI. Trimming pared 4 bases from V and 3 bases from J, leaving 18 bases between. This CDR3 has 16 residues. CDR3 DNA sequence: TGTGCCAGCAGTTGCTCGATCAGAGGAAATTACTATGGCTACACCTTC. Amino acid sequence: CASSCSIRGNYYGYTF.